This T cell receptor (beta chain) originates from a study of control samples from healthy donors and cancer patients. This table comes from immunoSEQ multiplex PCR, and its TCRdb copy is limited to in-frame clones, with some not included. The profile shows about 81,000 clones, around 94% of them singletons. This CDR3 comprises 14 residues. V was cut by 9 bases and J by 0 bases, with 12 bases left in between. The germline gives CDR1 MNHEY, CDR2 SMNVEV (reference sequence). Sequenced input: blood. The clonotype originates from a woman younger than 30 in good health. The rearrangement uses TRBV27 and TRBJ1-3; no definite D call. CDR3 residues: CASQQTLSGNTIYF. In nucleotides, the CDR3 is TGTGCCAGTCAGCAAACACTCTCTGGAAACACCATATATTTT.